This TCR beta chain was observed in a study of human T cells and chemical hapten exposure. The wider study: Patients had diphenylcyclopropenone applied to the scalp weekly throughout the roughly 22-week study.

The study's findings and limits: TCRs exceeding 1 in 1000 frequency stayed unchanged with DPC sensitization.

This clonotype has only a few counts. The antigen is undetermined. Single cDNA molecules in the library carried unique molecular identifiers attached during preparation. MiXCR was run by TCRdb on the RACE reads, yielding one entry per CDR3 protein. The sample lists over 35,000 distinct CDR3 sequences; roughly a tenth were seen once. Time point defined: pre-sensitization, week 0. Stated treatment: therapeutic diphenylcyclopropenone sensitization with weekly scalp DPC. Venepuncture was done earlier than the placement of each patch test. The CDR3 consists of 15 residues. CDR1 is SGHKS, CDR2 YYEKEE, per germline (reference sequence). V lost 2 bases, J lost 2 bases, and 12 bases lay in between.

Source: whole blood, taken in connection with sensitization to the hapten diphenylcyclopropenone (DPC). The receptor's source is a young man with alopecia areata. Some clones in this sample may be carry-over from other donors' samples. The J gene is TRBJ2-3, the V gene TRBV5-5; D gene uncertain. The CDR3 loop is CASSLTFRYTDTQYF. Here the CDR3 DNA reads TGTGCCAGCAGCTTAACTTTCCGGTACACAGATACGCAGTATTTT.